The T cell receptor beta chain described here comes from a study of T-cell memory formation after mild COVID-19. Study information: Clustering of TCRs was largely donor specific.

Employing constant-segment primers, 5'RACE generated TCR alpha and TCR beta cDNA libraries bearing sample barcodes and UMIs. A single record per CDR3 protein comes from TCRdb applying MiXCR to the 5' RACE reads. The sample yields more than 300,000 distinct CDR3 sequences, roughly an eighth seen once. A remark on this clonotype: Its matching antigen is unknown.

General study results and limits: Pre-infection memory showed some responding clones, and this suggested that cross-reactive memory joined.

Germline V CDR1 and CDR2: SGHNT, YENEEA. The CDR3 has 13 residues. V lost 4 bases and J 3 bases, leaving 7 bases between the germline ends. This TCR came from a man aged 18 to 30 who had mild COVID-19 (a few samples of this study predate the infection). Cell type and time point are not known. Sequencing was done on a sample of PBMCs or a T cell subset sorted from them (not recorded which). The gene calls are TRBV11-3 and TRBJ2-1; D call uncertain. The CDR3 sequence: CASSSNYYNEQFF. The CDR3 bases are TGTGCCAGCAGCTCGAACTACTACAATGAGCAGTTCTTC.